The present entry profiles one T cell receptor (beta chain) with its context. Antigen: not known. The record originates from a study of shared clonotypes between healthy human individuals. Across the whole study: Per donor, three plates held CD4 naive cells, three held CD4 memory, two held CD8 naive and one held CD8 memory.

Germline values: CDR1 MRHNA, CDR2 SNTAGT. This CDR3 spans 15 amino acids. V lost 6 bases and J 8 bases, leaving 22 bases between the germline ends. Using immunoSEQ multiplex PCR, the repertoire was profiled, and TCRdb retains in-frame clones only, with some absent. Of some 2,000,000 clones listed, approximately 94% are singletons. Overall study results and limits: Few donors limited the genetic and exposure-history diversity represented. The sampled material consisted only of blood, and tissue repertoires are likely to differ.

CD45RA+ naive and CD45RA-negative memory subsets were separated from CD4+ cells. The V call is TRBV6-4, the J call TRBJ1-2; D gene ambiguous. Sequences were obtained from naive CD4+ T cells sorted from blood. Stated subset: CD45RA+ positively selected. The clonotype comes from a man between 18 and 35 years old in good health. The CDR3 nucleotides read TGTGCCAGCAGCGGCCAACCAGGCAGTTTGGAGGGCTACACCTTC. It specifies CASSGQPGSLEGYTF.